This TCR beta chain appears in the sequencing data of a study of blood T cell repertoires in COVID-19. Participant ages covered about 18 to 100 years across 25 or so US areas. Germline values: CDR1 SGHAT, CDR2 FQNNGV. CDR3 size: 15 residues. V was trimmed by 7 bases and J by 7 bases, leaving 22 bases between them. Generated by immunoSEQ multiplex PCR, the TCRdb table keeps only in-frame clones and is missing some. The repertoire consists of approximately 210,000 clones, with about 77% occurring once and the leading ten covering around 17%. Sequenced material: PBMCs or T cells enriched from blood (not recorded which). The source is a woman aged 50 to 60 with acute COVID-19. The chain carries TRBV11-2 and TRBJ1-2; D not certain. The CDR3 here is CASKVGSGIDRGYTF. CDR3 nucleotides: TGTGCCAGCAAAGTTGGGTCGGGGATTGATCGTGGCTACACCTTC.